One sample yielded the 25 T cell receptor beta chains listed below, sequenced in a study of T cell repertoires in cytomegalovirus infection. A single record per CDR3 protein comes from TCRdb applying MiXCR to the reads. Here the sample spans around 58,000 distinct CDR3 sequences, just over 20% being singletons. Antigens of these TCRs are unknown. The sample was CD8+ T cells from cultured PBMCs, taken from culture after CMV antigen stimulation. The receptors originated from a human donor in good health (CMV status not recorded). Some clones in this sample may be carry-over from other donors' samples.

This clonotype was counted only a few times. This CDR3 reads CASSLGGQLNTEAFF. In DNA, the CDR3 is TGTGCCAGCAGCCTTGGTGGACAGTTGAACACTGAAGCTTTCTTT. The chain joins TRBV7-8 to TRBJ1-1, with a tentative D call TRBD1 (6 bases). The CDR3 spans 15 residues. The V gene's germline CDR1 is SGHVS and CDR2 FQNEAQ. V dropped 5 bases and J dropped 0 bases, with 13 bases sitting between them. Full variable domain (missing parts from reference TRBV7-8 and TRBJ1-1): GAGVSQSPRYKVAKRGQDVALRCDPISGHVSLFWYQQALGQGPEFLTYFQNEAQLDKSGLPSDRFFAERPEGSVSTLKIQRTQQEDSAVYLCASSLGGQLNTEAFFGQGTRLTVV.

In DNA, the CDR3 is TGTGCCAGCAGTTTTTCGGGTAGCAATCAGCCCCAGCATTTT. Amino acids: CASSFSGSNQPQHF. This chain links TRBV12-3 or TRBV12-4 with TRBJ1-5; D is unclear. V lost 3 bases and J lost 0, with 6 bases in between. The CDR3 has 14 amino acids.

The chain links TRBV6-5 to TRBJ1-5; D gene uncertain. The CDR3 contains 15 residues. Trimming took off 4 bases at V and 0 bases at J, with 10 bases between the two ends. CDR1 MNHEY and CDR2 SVGAGI come from the germline V gene. Here the CDR3 reads CASSLDGYSNQPQHF. In DNA form, the CDR3 reads TGTGCCAGCAGTTTAGACGGCTATAGCAATCAGCCCCAGCATTTT.

Written as DNA, the CDR3 is TGTGCCAGTATTGGGACGTCGATAACCTTC. This encodes CASIGTSITF. The chain combines TRBV19 with TRBJ1-2, with a possible D match to TRBD1 (5 bases). Trimming removed 7 bases from V and 14 bases from J, with 14 bases in between. The CDR3 length is 10 residues. In germline, CDR1 is LNHDA, CDR2 SQIVND (reference sequence). Full variable domain (remainder filled in from reference TRBV19 and TRBJ1-2): DGGITQSPKYLFRKEGQNVTLSCEQNLNHDAMYWYRQDPGQGLRLIYYSQIVNDFQKGDIAEGYSVSREKKESFPLTVTSAQKNPTAFYLCASIGTSITFGSGTRLTVV.

The rearrangement uses TRBV7-2 and TRBJ2-3; no firm D call. In germline, CDR1 is SGHTA, CDR2 FQGNSA. The CDR3 is 16 residues long. Trimming took 1 base from V and 2 from J, leaving 13 bases between them. The CDR3 DNA sequence: TGTGCCAGCAGCTTAGTTAGAGGTTTTGACACAGATACGCAGTATTTT. Translation gives CASSLVRGFDTDTQYF. Complete variable domain (other parts from reference TRBV7-2 and TRBJ2-3): GAGVSQSPSNKVTEKGKDVELRCDPISGHTALYWYRQSLGQGLEFLIYFQGNSAPDKSGLPSDRFSAERTGGSVSTLTIQRTQQEDSAVYLCASSLVRGFDTDTQYFGPGTRLTVL.

The chain couples TRBV7-2 to TRBJ1-2; the match to TRBD1 covers 7 bases. Trimming cost V 1 base and J 2 bases; bases outside gene matches: 4. The CDR3 has 15 residues. The germline V gene has CDR1 SGHTA and CDR2 FQGNSA. This CDR3 reads CASSLEGTANYGYTF. In nucleotides, the CDR3 is TGTGCCAGCAGCTTAGAAGGGACAGCCAACTATGGCTACACCTTC. The full variable domain, its missing parts supplied by reference TRBV7-2 and TRBJ1-2, is GAGVSQSPSNKVTEKGKDVELRCDPISGHTALYWYRQSLGQGLEFLIYFQGNSAPDKSGLPSDRFSAERTGGSVSTLTIQRTQQEDSAVYLCASSLEGTANYGYTFGSGTRLTVV.

This clonotype was observed many times. The V gene is TRBV6-1, the J gene TRBJ1-4; 9 nucleotides agree with TRBD1. The CDR3 length is 15 residues. V lost 5 bases, J lost 5 bases, and 6 bases stayed unmatched. Per the germline V gene, CDR1 is MNHNS and CDR2 is SASEGT. CDR3: CASSSATGGNEKLFF. In nucleotides, the CDR3 is TGTGCCAGCAGTTCAGCGACAGGGGGGAATGAAAAACTGTTTTTT.

J is TRBJ1-1 and V is TRBV5-1, with D hard to call. Germline assignment: CDR1 SGHRS and CDR2 YFSETQ. V gave up 0 bases and J gave up 1 base, with 10 bases separating them. CDR3 length: 15 amino acids. The CDR3 reads CASSLVGNQNTEAFF. As DNA, the CDR3 is TGCGCCAGCAGCTTGGTCGGCAACCAGAACACTGAAGCTTTCTTT.

The chain carries TRBV28 and TRBJ2-7; a weak D match, TRBD1 (6 bases). The CDR3 totals 18 residues. Trimming shortened V by 6 bases and J by 0 bases, and 24 bases separated the two germline ends. Germline CDR1 is MDHEN and CDR2 is SYDVKM. CDR3 coding DNA: TGTGCCAGCAGCCTTTCAAGGACAGAAACTCACTACTCCTACGAGCAGTACTTC. Amino acids: CASSLSRTETHYSYEQYF.

The chain carries TRBV5-4 and TRBJ1-2; 8 nucleotides match TRBD1. CDR3 length: 13 amino acids. The germline CDR1 and CDR2 sequences are SGHNT and YYREEE (reference sequence). The V segment lost 0 bases and the J segment 8 bases; nucleotides outside the gene matches: 3. Here the CDR3 reads CASSLDRGIGYTF. In DNA form, the CDR3 reads TGTGCCAGCAGCTTGGACAGGGGGATCGGCTACACCTTC.

This clonotype was counted ten times or more. The genes are TRBV6-5 and TRBJ2-7, with TRBD1 matching over 7 bases. CDR1 and CDR2 (germline): MNHEY, SVGAGI. V was clipped by 2 bases and J by 4 bases; unmatched bases: 5. The length of the CDR3 is 14 residues. For the CDR3, the DNA is TGTGCCAGCAGTTACGGGGACAGTGCGTACGAGCAGTACTTC. The encoded protein is CASSYGDSAYEQYF.

CDR3 in DNA: TGTGCCAGCAGCTTTGACGGCGGTGACACCGGGGAGCTGTTTTTT. This sequence encodes CASSFDGGDTGELFF. V usage is TRBV7-9 and J usage is TRBJ2-2; no reliable D call. This CDR3 is 15 amino acids long. Germline loops: CDR1 SEHNR, CDR2 FQNEAQ (reference sequence). Trimming left V 3 bases short and J 3 bases short, with 11 bases between.

This clonotype has only a few counts. The chain carries TRBV7-9 and TRBJ2-7, with D possibly being TRBD1 (6 bases). Germline CDR1 is SEHNR and CDR2 is FQNEAQ (reference sequence). The CDR3 spans 16 residues. Trimming removed 5 bases from V and 3 bases from J, with 20 bases in between. CDR3: CASSRFGEQGNYEQYF. The CDR3 coding sequence is TGTGCCAGCAGCCGATTCGGGGAACAGGGCAACTACGAGCAGTACTTC.

This clonotype appeared a few times. The chain combines TRBV19 with TRBJ1-2; unclear D gene. V lost 5 bases to trimming and J lost 0 bases, with 13 bases between them. CDR3 length equals 15 residues. Germline assignment: CDR1 LNHDA and CDR2 SQIVND (reference sequence). The CDR3 spells CASSDFDGPNYGYTF. The CDR3 DNA sequence: TGTGCCAGTAGTGATTTCGACGGCCCTAACTATGGCTACACCTTC.

This clonotype was observed a handful of times. This chain links TRBV7-2 with TRBJ1-5, with 7 bases lining up with TRBD1. The J segment lost 3 bases and the V segment lost 5 bases, leaving 7 bases of the junction unmatched. CDR1 is SGHTA, CDR2 FQGNSA, per germline. The length of the CDR3 is 15 residues. CDR3 bases: TGTGCCAGCAGCGAAGGGGGCCGGCTCAATCAGCCCCAGCATTTT. It yields the protein CASSEGGRLNQPQHF.

The chain links TRBV27 to TRBJ1-1; D call uncertain. There are 13 residues in the CDR3. The germline CDR1 and CDR2 sequences are MNHEY and SMNVEV (reference sequence). Trimming pared 8 bases from V and 0 bases from J, leaving 10 bases between. DNA of the CDR3: TGTGCCAGCCGTCTTTCCATGAACACTGAAGCTTTCTTT. Encoded protein: CASRLSMNTEAFF.

The V and J genes are TRBV6-1 and TRBJ2-1, with TRBD2 matching over 8 bases. This CDR3 has 15 amino acids. The V gene's germline CDR1 is MNHNS and CDR2 SASEGT. With 5 bases clipped from V and 5 bases from J, the junction kept 8 bases outside the gene matches. This CDR3 is CASSRGGTEDNEQFF. The CDR3 bases are TGTGCCAGCAGTCGCGGGGGGACCGAAGACAATGAGCAGTTCTTC.

The DNA for the CDR3 is TGCAGTGCTAGAGATCTGGACGGCACTAACTATGGCTACACCTTC. As protein: CSARDLDGTNYGYTF. The chain carries TRBV20-1 and TRBJ1-2; unclear D gene. V lost 0 bases, J lost 0 bases, and 11 bases lay in between. The CDR3 sequence is 15 residues long. The germline gives CDR1 DFQATT, CDR2 SNEGSKA (reference sequence).

This clonotype was detected a few times. The chain uses TRBV6-5 and TRBJ1-6; a possible D gene is TRBD1 (5 bases). V dropped 0 bases and J dropped 8 bases, with 8 bases sitting between them. The CDR3 is 14 residues long. The germline V gene has CDR1 MNHEY and CDR2 SVGAGI. As DNA, the CDR3 is TGTGCCAGCAGTTACTCAGGGGTACATTCACCCCTCCACTTT. Its protein is CASSYSGVHSPLHF.

V and J are TRBV7-6 and TRBJ1-2, with 9 bases identical to TRBD1. CDR1 and CDR2 (germline): SGHVS, FNYEAQ. Losses at the gene ends were 5 bases for V and 3 bases for J; bases not matched to a gene: 10. The CDR3 length is 16 residues. CDR3 bases: TGTGCCAGCAGCCATTTACCGGGACAGGGCGACTATGGCTACACCTTC. Translation gives CASSHLPGQGDYGYTF.

V is TRBV6-5 and J is TRBJ1-1; TRBD1 is a possible D gene (5 bases). The length of the CDR3 is 13 residues. In germline, CDR1 is MNHEY, CDR2 SVGAGI. V lost 0 bases to trimming and J lost 6 bases, with 8 bases between them. The CDR3: CASSYSGAAEAFF. CDR3 nucleotides: TGTGCCAGCAGTTACTCTGGGGCCGCTGAAGCTTTCTTT.

V and J are TRBV27 and TRBJ2-1, with D perhaps matching TRBD2 (5 bases). Germline V gene sequence: CDR1 MNHEY, CDR2 SMNVEV (reference sequence). V lost 5 bases, J lost 4 bases, and 24 bases lay in between. CDR3 size: 18 residues. The chain's CDR3 is CASSRWSPRLSEYNEQFF. As DNA, the CDR3 is TGTGCCAGCAGTAGGTGGTCGCCGCGACTATCGGAATACAATGAGCAGTTCTTC.

This clonotype was counted a few times. This chain joins TRBV30 and TRBJ2-7; D unresolved. V lost 3 bases to trimming and J lost 0 bases, with 6 bases between them. Germline values: CDR1 GTSNPN, CDR2 SVGIG (reference sequence). CDR3 length: 12 amino acids. CDR3 residues: CAWSPTSYEQYF. The CDR3 nucleotides are TGTGCCTGGAGCCCAACCTCCTACGAGCAGTACTTC.

The chain has TRBV20-1 and TRBJ1-5; 10 bases are a match to TRBD1. Germline loops: CDR1 DFQATT, CDR2 SNEGSKA (reference sequence). Trimming took 8 bases from V and 1 from J; bases not matched to a gene: 11. There are 16 residues in the CDR3. CDR3 in amino acids: CSTATGGEMSNQPQHF. The CDR3, as DNA: TGCAGTACCGCGACAGGGGGCGAAATGAGCAATCAGCCCCAGCATTTT.

This rearrangement joins TRBV6-6 to TRBJ2-7; D is undetermined. The CDR3 loop spans 13 amino acids. Trimming stripped 2 bases from V and 5 bases from J, with 10 bases between. Germline V lookup: CDR1 MNHNY, CDR2 SVGAGI (reference sequence). CDR3 in DNA: TGTGCCAGCAGTTACCCCCAAGGGCACGAGCAGTACTTC. This encodes CASSYPQGHEQYF.